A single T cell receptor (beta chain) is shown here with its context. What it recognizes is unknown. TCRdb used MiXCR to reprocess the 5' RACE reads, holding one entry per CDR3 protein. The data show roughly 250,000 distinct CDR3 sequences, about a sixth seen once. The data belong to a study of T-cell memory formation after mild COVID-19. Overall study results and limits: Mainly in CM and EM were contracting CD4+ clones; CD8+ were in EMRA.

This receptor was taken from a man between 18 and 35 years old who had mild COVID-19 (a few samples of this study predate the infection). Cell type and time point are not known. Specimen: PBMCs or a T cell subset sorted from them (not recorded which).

The chain's CDR3 is CASSPISPLHF. The CDR3 bases are TGTGCCAGCAGCCCAATATCACCCCTCCACTTT. The gene calls are TRBV7-6 and TRBJ1-6, with D uncertain. This CDR3 comprises 11 residues. Germline lookup yields CDR1 SGHVS and CDR2 FNYEAQ. V dropped 5 bases and J dropped 10 bases, with 6 bases sitting between them.